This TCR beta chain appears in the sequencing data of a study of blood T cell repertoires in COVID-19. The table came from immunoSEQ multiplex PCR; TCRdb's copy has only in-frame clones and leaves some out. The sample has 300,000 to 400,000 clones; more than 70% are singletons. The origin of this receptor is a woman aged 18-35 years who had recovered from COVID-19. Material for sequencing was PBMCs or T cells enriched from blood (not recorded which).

The chain's CDR3 is CASSERQGDGGYTF. The CDR3 nucleotides are TGTGCCAGCAGTGAGCGACAGGGGGATGGTGGCTACACCTTC. The rearrangement joins TRBV25-1 to TRBJ1-2; TRBD1 agrees at 9 bases. This CDR3 has 14 residues. CDR1 MGHDK and CDR2 SYGVNS come from the germline V gene. With V trimmed by 3 bases and J by 7 bases, 6 bases remained unmatched.